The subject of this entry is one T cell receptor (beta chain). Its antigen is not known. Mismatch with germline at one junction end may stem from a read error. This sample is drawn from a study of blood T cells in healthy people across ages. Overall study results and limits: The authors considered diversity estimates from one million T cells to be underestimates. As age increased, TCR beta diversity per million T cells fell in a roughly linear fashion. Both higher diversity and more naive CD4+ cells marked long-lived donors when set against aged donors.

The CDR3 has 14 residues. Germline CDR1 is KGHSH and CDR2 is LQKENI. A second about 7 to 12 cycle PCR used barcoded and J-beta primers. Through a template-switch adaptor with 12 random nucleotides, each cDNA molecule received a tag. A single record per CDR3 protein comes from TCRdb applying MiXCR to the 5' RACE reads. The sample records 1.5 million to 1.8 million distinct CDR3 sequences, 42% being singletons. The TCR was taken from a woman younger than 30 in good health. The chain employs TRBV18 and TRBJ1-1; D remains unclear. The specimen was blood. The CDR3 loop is CASSEGLGNTEAFF. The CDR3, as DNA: TGTGCCAGCTCAGAAGGGTTGGGCAACACCGAAGCTTTCTTT.